Listed here are 32 T cell receptor beta chains from one sample, sequenced in a study of human T cells and chemical hapten exposure. TCRdb passed the RACE reads through MiXCR, listing each CDR3 protein once. The sample includes around 85,000 distinct CDR3 sequences, approximately 12% of them seen just once. As to time point: patch test 3, about 24 weeks after DPC sensitization. This sample's treatment: therapeutic diphenylcyclopropenone sensitization with weekly scalp DPC. The source material was whole blood, sampled in connection with sensitization to the hapten diphenylcyclopropenone (DPC). The source is a woman aged 45-65 years with alopecia areata. Some clones in this sample may be carry-over from other donors' samples.

The chain couples TRBV27 to TRBJ2-2; D gene ambiguous. CDR1 and CDR2 (germline): MNHEY, SMNVEV (reference sequence). CDR3 size: 13 residues. Trimming left V 4 bases short and J 8 bases short, with 11 bases between. The CDR3 region is CASSSWTAGELFF. The CDR3 DNA is TGTGCCAGCAGTTCTTGGACGGCTGGGGAGCTGTTTTTT.

A remark on this clonotype: A much bigger clone sits one base away, suggesting this may be a read error. CDR3 sequence: CARGGGLVGAEQYF. In nucleotides, the CDR3 is TGTGCCCGCGGAGGGGGACTAGTGGGCGCCGAGCAGTACTTC. This chain uses TRBV2 with TRBJ2-7; 8 bases are shared with TRBD2. From germline, CDR1 is SNHLY and CDR2 FYNNEI. This CDR3 is built from 14 residues. V lost 11 bases and J lost 6; bases outside the gene matches: 15.

In its sample, this clonotype was seen once. The chain uses TRBV7-2 and TRBJ1-1; possible D gene TRBD1, 5 bases. The CDR3 spans 13 residues. Germline CDR1 reads SGHTA; CDR2 reads FQGNSA. V shed 0 bases and J shed 12 bases, with 14 bases lying between them. The CDR3 protein is CASSLAGDQATFF. In nucleotides, the CDR3 is TGTGCCAGCAGCTTAGCGGGGGACCAGGCGACTTTCTTT.

This clonotype appeared many times. The rearrangement joins TRBV3-1 to TRBJ2-3; TRBD2 is a possible D gene (5 bases). The CDR3 length is 16 residues. Trimming removed 4 bases at V and 2 bases at J, with 16 bases between. Germline CDR1 LGHDT, CDR2 YNNKEL (reference sequence). This chain's CDR3 is CASSPYVAGFTDTQYF. Here the CDR3 DNA reads TGTGCCAGCAGCCCCTACGTGGCGGGTTTCACAGATACGCAGTATTTT.

This clonotype was detected only a few times. The chain links TRBV2 to TRBJ2-1; 9 bases are shared with TRBD1. The CDR3 has 15 residues. Germline loops: CDR1 SNHLY, CDR2 FYNNEI. Losses at the gene ends were 6 bases for V and 5 bases for J; bases not matched to a gene: 8. The CDR3: CASSQDRGEHNEQFF. DNA of the CDR3: TGTGCCAGCAGCCAGGACAGGGGCGAGCACAATGAGCAGTTCTTC.

The table lists this clonotype with a few counts. The DNA of the CDR3 is TGTGCCTGGAGTTCGATCCGGGACAGTGGTACAGATACGCAGTATTTT. Translating gives CAWSSIRDSGTDTQYF. The V call is TRBV30, the J call TRBJ2-3; 7 bases match TRBD1. Trimming at V came to 2 bases and at J to 3 bases, leaving 11 bases not matched to a gene. In germline, CDR1 is GTSNPN, CDR2 SVGIG (reference sequence). The CDR3 loop spans 16 amino acids.

V gene TRBV29-1 combines with J gene TRBJ1-3; D perhaps matches TRBD1 (6 bases). V shed 2 bases and J shed 4 bases, with 9 bases lying between them. The CDR3 is 13 amino acids. CDR1 SQVTM and CDR2 ANQGSEA come from the germline V gene. This CDR3 reads CSVETGNGNTIYF. CDR3 DNA sequence: TGCAGCGTTGAAACAGGGAACGGAAACACCATATATTTT.

V is TRBV2 and J is TRBJ2-5; D not certain. V lost 6 bases and J 2 bases, leaving 13 bases between the germline ends. Germline CDR1 SNHLY, CDR2 FYNNEI. The CDR3 runs 14 residues. The CDR3: CASRILITQETQYF. The CDR3 DNA reads TGTGCCAGCAGAATCCTTATTACGCAAGAGACCCAGTACTTC.

This clonotype was counted between two and nine times. The chain links TRBV5-1 to TRBJ2-3; TRBD2 might be the D (5 bases). This CDR3 region has 12 residues. Germline CDR1 and CDR2: SGHRS and YFSETQ. V was clipped by 0 bases and J by 6 bases, with 5 bases between them. The DNA for the CDR3 is TGCGCCAGCAGCTTGGCGGGGGATACGCAGTATTTT. It codes for CASSLAGDTQYF.

V and J are TRBV10-3 and TRBJ2-2; D call uncertain. The CDR3 consists of 11 residues. The V gene lost 8 bases and the J gene lost 1 base, with 2 bases spanning the gap. CDR1 is ENHRY, CDR2 SYGVKD, per germline. DNA of the CDR3: TGTGCCATCCGGAACACCGGGGAGCTGTTTTTT. The encoded protein is CAIRNTGELFF.

V usage is TRBV12-5 and J usage is TRBJ2-2; 7 bases match TRBD1. CDR1 is LGHNT and CDR2 is FRNRAP in the germline V gene. V lost 3 bases and J lost 1; bases outside the gene matches: 5. This CDR3 contains 16 residues. CDR3 DNA: TGTGCTAGTGGTTTTGGACGGACAGGGAACACCGGGGAGCTGTTTTTT. It codes for CASGFGRTGNTGELFF.

The chain combines TRBV28 with TRBJ2-1; a weak D match, TRBD2 (5 bases). The V end was cut by 4 bases, the J end by 3 bases, with 10 bases between. CDR1 is MDHEN and CDR2 is SYDVKM in the germline V gene. The CDR3 length is 14 residues. CDR3 coding DNA: TGTGCCAGCAGTTCCCCGGGAAACTACAATGAGCAGTTCTTC. It specifies CASSSPGNYNEQFF.

The chain recombines TRBV27 with TRBJ1-5, with 9 positions matching TRBD1. CDR3 length equals 16 residues. The germline CDR1 and CDR2 sequences are MNHEY and SMNVEV (reference sequence). Trimming took 0 bases from V and 6 from J; bases not matched to a gene: 6. The CDR3 DNA reads TGTGCCAGCAGTTTATCGATCGGGACAGGGTTTCAGCCCCAGCATTTT. It specifies CASSLSIGTGFQPQHF.

This clonotype was seen at least ten times. This sequence joins TRBV29-1 and TRBJ2-5; TRBD2 might be the D (5 bases). The CDR3 length is 11 residues. V lost 4 bases and J lost 3, with 6 bases in between. Germline assignment: CDR1 SQVTM and CDR2 ANQGSEA. The DNA of the CDR3 is TGCAGCGTTGGGGGAGAAGAGACCCAGTACTTC. Protein product: CSVGGEETQYF. Full variable domain (outside the CDR3, taken from reference TRBV29-1 and TRBJ2-5): SAVISQKPSRDICQRGTSLTIQCQVDSQVTMMFWYRQQPGQSLTLIATANQGSEATYESGFVIDKFPISRPNLTFSTLTVSNMSPEDSSIYLCSVGGEETQYFGPGTRLLVL.

This clonotype was counted between two and nine times. CDR3 sequence (DNA): TGTGCCAGCAGTTACGAGGACAACTATGGCTACACCTTC. It encodes CASSYEDNYGYTF. The genes are TRBV6-2 or TRBV6-3 and TRBJ1-2, with unresolved D. The V and J ends lost 2 bases and 2 bases respectively, with 6 bases between them. The CDR3 runs 13 residues. CDR1 is MNHEY, CDR2 SVGEGT, per germline.

This clonotype was seen many times. The V call is TRBV11-2, the J call TRBJ2-5; D gene unclear. The CDR3 is 12 amino acids. Germline V gives CDR1 SGHAT, CDR2 FQNNGV. The V and J ends lost 3 bases and 2 bases respectively, with 4 bases between them. For the CDR3, the DNA is TGTGCCAGCAGCTTCCTGCAAGAGACCCAGTACTTC. Protein: CASSFLQETQYF. Full variable domain (rest looked up from reference TRBV11-2 and TRBJ2-5): EAGVAQSPRYKIIEKRQSVAFWCNPISGHATLYWYQQILGQGPKLLIQFQNNGVVDDSQLPKDRFSAERLKGVDSTLKIQPAKLEDSAVYLCASSFLQETQYFGPGTRLLVL.

This clonotype was counted only a few times. The gene calls are TRBV2 and TRBJ2-1; D not resolved. CDR3 length: 14 amino acids. The V and J ends lost 6 bases and 8 bases respectively, with 17 bases between them. The germline V gene has CDR1 SNHLY and CDR2 FYNNEI. CDR3 sequence reads: CASSVELRGDEQFF. In nucleotides, the CDR3 is TGTGCCAGCAGCGTAGAACTTAGAGGCGATGAGCAGTTCTTC.

The chain couples TRBV21-1 to TRBJ2-6; the table calls TRBD1, which could not be checked here. TRBV21-1 is an annotated pseudogene. The CDR3 has 16 residues. For the CDR3, the DNA is TGTGCCAGCAGCCCTGGGACCGATGTGGGGGCCAACGTCCTGACTTTC. This encodes CASSPGTDVGANVLTF.

The sample holds one count of this clonotype. In DNA form, the CDR3 reads TGTGCCAGCAGTTCGCAAACTAGCGGCTCCTACAATGAGCAGTTCTTC. This codes for CASSSQTSGSYNEQFF. The J gene is TRBJ2-1, the V gene TRBV6-2 or TRBV6-3; 8 nucleotides match TRBD2. This CDR3 contains 16 residues. From germline, CDR1 is MNHEY and CDR2 SVGEGT. The V gene end was trimmed by 4 bases and the J gene end by 0 bases; junction bases not matched to a gene: 5.

Regarding this clonotype: One base away lies a much larger clone, so this may be a sequencing read error. The CDR3 reads CVWASDRIYGYTF. DNA of the CDR3: TGTGTCTGGGCCTCGGACAGAATCTATGGCTACACCTTC. The chain recombines TRBV30 with TRBJ1-2; D may be TRBD1 (6 bases). Germline-derived CDR1 and CDR2 are GTSNPN and SVGIG (reference sequence). The CDR3 runs to 13 residues.

CDR3 bases: TGTGCCAGCGCAGGGGGGGCTGGCTACACCTTC. It encodes CASAGGAGYTF. The V call is TRBV12-3 or TRBV12-4, the J call TRBJ1-2; 7 nucleotides agree with TRBD1. CDR3 length: 11 amino acids. The ends lost 8 bases at V and 7 bases at J; junction bases unmatched: 4.

This clonotype was detected many times. The gene calls are TRBV2 and TRBJ1-5, with a weak D call TRBD1 (6 bases). V was trimmed by 10 bases and J by 9 bases, leaving 22 bases between them. The CDR3 totals 14 residues. Germline V gene sequence: CDR1 SNHLY, CDR2 FYNNEI. CDR3: CATQEPTGLMPQHF. The CDR3 DNA sequence: TGTGCCACCCAGGAACCGACAGGCTTGATGCCCCAGCATTTT.

This clonotype was observed a handful of times. The gene calls are TRBV6-6 and TRBJ2-7, with D perhaps assigned TRBD1 or TRBD2 (5 bases each). CDR3 length equals 14 residues. Deletions cut 1 base from V and 5 bases from J, with 12 bases between. Germline CDR1 MNHNY, CDR2 SVGAGI (reference sequence). The CDR3 is CASSYYGGRDEQYF. CDR3 in DNA: TGTGCCAGCAGTTACTATGGGGGTCGCGACGAGCAGTACTTC.

This clonotype was detected only a few times. The chain couples TRBV12-3 or TRBV12-4 to TRBJ1-1; 8 bases map to TRBD1. The CDR3 runs to 15 residues. J gave up 1 base and V 5 bases, and 6 bases lay outside the gene matches. The CDR3 protein is CASSPRTGKNTEAFF. In DNA, the CDR3 is TGTGCCAGCAGTCCTCGGACAGGGAAGAACACTGAAGCTTTCTTT.

The sample holds many counts of this clonotype. The rearrangement links TRBV18 to TRBJ2-7; 7 bases are shared with TRBD2. Germline assignment: CDR1 KGHSH and CDR2 LQKENI. Losses at the gene ends were 4 bases for V and 7 bases for J; bases not matched to a gene: 10. CDR3 length: 14 amino acids. CDR3 loop: CASSRDYRPLEQYF. For the CDR3, the DNA is TGTGCCAGCTCACGGGACTACCGACCTCTAGAGCAGTACTTC.

This chain connects TRBV15 to TRBJ1-5, with D maybe TRBD1 (6 bases). This CDR3 is 15 amino acids long. Trimming shortened V by 0 bases and J by 4 bases, and 10 bases separated the two germline ends. Germline loops: CDR1 LNHNV, CDR2 YYDKDF (reference sequence). The CDR3 region is CATSRDTTGNQPQHF. The CDR3 DNA reads as TGTGCCACCAGCAGAGATACGACAGGAAATCAGCCCCAGCATTTT. Full variable domain (missing parts from reference TRBV15 and TRBJ1-5): DAMVIQNPRYQVTQFGKPVTLSCSQTLNHNVMYWYQQKSSQAPKLLFHYYDKDFNNEADTPDNFQSRRPNTSFCFLDIRSPGLGDTAMYLCATSRDTTGNQPQHFGDGTRLSIL.

This chain connects TRBV20-1 to TRBJ1-5; 7 nucleotides match TRBD1. Germline V gene lookup returns CDR1 DFQATT and CDR2 SNEGSKA (reference sequence). The CDR3 runs to 14 residues. The trim removed 0 bases at V and 3 bases at J, leaving 2 bases unmatched. The CDR3, as DNA: TGCAGTGCTAGAGAGGGACAGCTCAATCAGCCCCAGCATTTT. Translation gives CSAREGQLNQPQHF.

A few counts support this clonotype. The V gene is TRBV9, the J gene TRBJ2-2; D remains ambiguous. The CDR3 is made up of 13 amino acids. V lost 0 bases and J lost 10, with 10 bases in between. From germline, CDR1 is SGDLS and CDR2 YYNGEE. DNA for the CDR3: TGTGCCAGCAGCGTAGTTCCAGCCCTGGAGCTGTTTTTT. Its translation: CASSVVPALELFF.

This clonotype has a count of ten or more. V is TRBV30 and J is TRBJ1-1; D gene ambiguous. Trimming pared 0 bases from V and 3 bases from J, leaving 8 bases between. Germline V lookup: CDR1 GTSNPN, CDR2 SVGIG (reference sequence). This CDR3 has 13 residues. This CDR3 is CAWSVRRDTEAFF. The CDR3 DNA follows: TGTGCCTGGAGTGTAAGGCGGGACACTGAAGCTTTCTTT.

The chain has TRBV20-1 and TRBJ1-2, with 12 bases fitting TRBD1. CDR3 length equals 13 residues. Germline V CDR1 and CDR2: DFQATT, SNEGSKA (reference sequence). V trimming: 6 bases; J trimming: 5 bases; junction bases outside the gene matches: 4. The CDR3 DNA is TGCAGTGCAGGGGACAGGGGGCATTATGGCTACACCTTC. Its translation is CSAGDRGHYGYTF.

The count of this clonotype is one. A much more abundant neighbour one base away suggests this may be a read error. This chain connects TRBV11-2 to TRBJ1-1; D unclear. The CDR3 consists of 14 residues. The ends were cut back, 2 bases at V and 0 bases at J, with 7 bases in the middle. CDR1 and CDR2 from the germline V gene are SGHAT and FQNNGV. The CDR3 loop reads CASSLSGMNTEAFF. The CDR3 coding sequence is TGTGCCAGCAGCTTATCCGGGATGAACACTGAAGCTTTCTTT.

This chain joins TRBV11-2 and TRBJ2-2; D may correspond to TRBD1 or TRBD2 (5 bases each). V shed 2 bases and J shed 0 bases, with 10 bases lying between them. Germline V lookup: CDR1 SGHAT, CDR2 FQNNGV. This CDR3 has 16 residues. Here the CDR3 DNA reads TGTGCCAGCAGCTTACTCCAGGGAGCGAACACCGGGGAGCTGTTTTTT. Its translation is CASSLLQGANTGELFF.